Shown below are 10 T cell receptor beta chains from a single sample sequenced in a study of molecular identifiers for immune sequencing clone quantification. From the PCR reads, TCRdb called clonotypes with MiXCR, one entry per CDR3 protein. This table has fewer than 25,000 distinct CDR3 sequences, 15% to 20% appearing once. Sequenced material: naive CD8+ T cells from blood, with Jurkat cell RNA spiked in. Subset noted: FACS-sorted CD8+CD4-CCR7+CD45RA+ naive T cells. Source of these receptors: a human donor in good health. Some libraries in this study had Jurkat cell RNA spiked in.

This clonotype occurred many times. The V gene is TRBV27, the J gene TRBJ2-5, with D uncertain. V was pared by 5 bases and J by 2 bases, with 12 bases between. CDR1 and CDR2 from the germline V gene are MNHEY and SMNVEV (reference sequence). CDR3 size: 14 residues. CDR3 protein: CASSPSWGQETQYF. In nucleotides, the CDR3 is TGTGCCAGCAGTCCGTCGTGGGGTCAAGAGACCCAGTACTTC.

This clonotype has ten or more counts. J is TRBJ1-1 and V is TRBV6-2 or TRBV6-3; perhaps TRBD1 as D (6 bases). V lost 7 bases and J 3 bases, leaving 12 bases between the germline ends. Germline V CDR1 and CDR2: MNHEY, SVGEGT. This CDR3 spans 13 amino acids. The CDR3 protein is CASKQGWDTEAFF. The CDR3, as DNA: TGTGCCAGCAAGCAGGGGTGGGACACTGAAGCTTTCTTT.

This clonotype was seen many times. The chain combines TRBV7-9 with TRBJ1-5; D ambiguous. V lost 5 bases, J lost 3 bases, and 14 bases lay in between. The CDR3 sequence is 15 residues long. CDR1 is SEHNR and CDR2 is FQNEAQ in the germline V gene (reference sequence). The CDR3 nucleotides are TGTGCCAGCAGCCCTCTCCGGGCAGACAATCAGCCCCAGCATTTT. It translates to CASSPLRADNQPQHF.

By share, this clonotype counts as medium-sized. The chain uses TRBV4-2 and TRBJ1-4, with a tentative D call TRBD1 (5 bases). Trimming took off 1 base at V and 0 bases at J, with 12 bases between the two ends. Germline CDR1 and CDR2: LGHNA and YNFKEQ. This CDR3 comprises 17 residues. The CDR3 region has the DNA TGTGCCAGCAGCCAAGCTGGAGGGGTGACAACTAATGAAAAACTGTTTTTT. It codes for CASSQAGGVTTNEKLFF.

This clonotype was recorded many times. The chain links TRBV6-6 to TRBJ1-4; D possibly corresponds to TRBD1 (5 bases). The V end was cut by 0 bases, the J end by 10 bases, with 18 bases between. The CDR3 runs 16 residues. Germline lookup yields CDR1 MNHNY and CDR2 SVGAGI (reference sequence). The CDR3 coding sequence is TGTGCCAGCAGTTACTCCTCCGGGACCGATCTTGGAAAACTGTTTTTT. Amino acid sequence: CASSYSSGTDLGKLFF.

There are many counts of this clonotype. The chain carries TRBV30 and TRBJ1-2; D uncertain. CDR1 and CDR2 from the germline V gene are GTSNPN and SVGIG (reference sequence). The CDR3 consists of 16 residues. The V end was cut by 2 bases, the J end by 0 bases, with 16 bases between. Written as DNA, the CDR3 is TGTGCCTGGAGTTCACCGTACCGGGAGACTAACTATGGCTACACCTTC. As protein: CAWSSPYRETNYGYTF.

In its sample, this clonotype was seen many times. V usage is TRBV20-1 and J usage is TRBJ2-3; D unresolved. Germline-derived CDR1 and CDR2 are DFQATT and SNEGSKA (reference sequence). The CDR3 loop spans 17 amino acids. V gave up 0 bases and J gave up 0 bases, with 16 bases separating them. The CDR3 sequence: CSARDPPLVRSTDTQYF. The CDR3 DNA reads TGCAGTGCTAGAGACCCCCCGCTTGTGCGGAGCACAGATACGCAGTATTTT.

This clonotype was observed at least ten times. The V call is TRBV10-3, the J call TRBJ2-3; D is ambiguous. Trimming pared 0 bases from V and 6 bases from J, leaving 10 bases between. Germline CDR1 and CDR2: ENHRY and SYGVKD. This CDR3 has 14 amino acids. CDR3 sequence: CAISESAAVDTQYF. CDR3 in DNA: TGTGCCATCAGTGAGTCGGCGGCAGTGGATACGCAGTATTTT.

This clonotype was seen repeatedly, ten times or more. The chain links TRBV7-9 to TRBJ2-1; D may be TRBD1 or TRBD2 (5 bases each). Germline V gene lookup returns CDR1 SEHNR and CDR2 FQNEAQ (reference sequence). There are 13 residues in the CDR3. Trimming cost V 1 base and J 9 bases, with 10 bases left between them. CDR3 protein: CASSLVGVGEQFF. The CDR3 bases are TGTGCCAGCAGCTTAGTGGGGGTTGGTGAGCAGTTCTTC.

The chain has TRBV7-2 and TRBJ2-1; D is uncertain. Germline CDR1 SGHTA, CDR2 FQGNSA. The CDR3 extends over 12 amino acids. Deletions cut 3 bases from V and 7 bases from J, with 7 bases between. The CDR3 protein is CASSFSLNEQFF. CDR3 nucleotides: TGTGCCAGCAGCTTTTCTTTGAATGAGCAGTTCTTC.